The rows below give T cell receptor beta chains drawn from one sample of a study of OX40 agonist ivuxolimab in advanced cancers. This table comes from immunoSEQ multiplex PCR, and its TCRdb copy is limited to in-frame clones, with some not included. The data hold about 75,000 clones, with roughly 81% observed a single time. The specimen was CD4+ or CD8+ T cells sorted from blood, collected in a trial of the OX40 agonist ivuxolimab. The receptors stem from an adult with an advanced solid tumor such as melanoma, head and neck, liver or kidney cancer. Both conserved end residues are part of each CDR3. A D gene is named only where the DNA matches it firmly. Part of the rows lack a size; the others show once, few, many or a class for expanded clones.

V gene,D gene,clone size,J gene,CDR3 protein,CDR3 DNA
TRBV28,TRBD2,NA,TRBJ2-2,CASRLAGVVGELFF,TGTGCCAGCAGGCTAGCGGGAGTAGTCGGGGAGCTGTTTTTT
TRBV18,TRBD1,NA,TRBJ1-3,CASSPDRGNTIYF,TGTGCCAGCTCACCGGACAGGGGAAACACCATATATTTT
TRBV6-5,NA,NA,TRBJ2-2,CASSYMTTGELFF,TGTGCCAGCAGTTACATGACCACCGGGGAGCTGTTTTTT
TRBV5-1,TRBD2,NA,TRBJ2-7,CASSLGLAHYEQYF,TGCGCCAGCAGCTTGGGACTAGCGCACTACGAGCAGTACTTC
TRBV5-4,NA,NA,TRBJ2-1,CASSLIGGPNEQFF,TGTGCCAGCAGCTTGATCGGGGGGCCCAATGAGCAGTTCTTC
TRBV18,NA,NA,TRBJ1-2,CASSPGGDYGYTF,TGTGCCAGCTCACCAGGAGGGGACTATGGCTACACCTTC
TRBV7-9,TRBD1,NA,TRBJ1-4,CASHTGGSTNEKLFF,TGTGCCAGCCACACAGGGGGCTCGACTAATGAAAAACTGTTTTTT
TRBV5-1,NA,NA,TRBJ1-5,CASSLSGGSDQPQHF,TGCGCCAGCAGCTTGTCTGGAGGGTCGGATCAGCCCCAGCATTTT
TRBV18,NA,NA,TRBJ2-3,CASSPQDTQYF,TGTGCCAGCTCACCACAGGATACGCAGTATTTT
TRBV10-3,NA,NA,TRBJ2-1,CAISESYGVDEQFF,TGTGCCATCAGTGAGTCGTATGGGGTGGATGAGCAGTTCTTC
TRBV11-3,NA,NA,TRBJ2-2,CASREYENTGELFF,TGTGCCAGCAGGGAGTATGAGAACACCGGGGAGCTGTTTTTT
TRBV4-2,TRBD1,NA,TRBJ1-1,CASSRQGMNTEAFF,TGTGCCAGCAGCCGACAGGGAATGAACACTGAAGCTTTCTTT
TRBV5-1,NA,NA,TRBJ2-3,CASSLVGRRTDTQYF,TGCGCCAGCAGCTTGGTAGGGAGAAGGACAGATACGCAGTATTTT
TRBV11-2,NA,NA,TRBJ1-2,CASSSSRDAYGYTF,TGTGCCAGCAGCTCGAGCAGGGACGCCTATGGCTACACCTTC
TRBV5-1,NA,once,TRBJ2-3,CASSVQGAPDTQYF,TGCGCCAGCAGCGTCCAGGGAGCCCCAGATACGCAGTATTTT
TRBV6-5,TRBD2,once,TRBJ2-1,CASSYGGGYNEQFF,TGTGCCAGCAGTTACGGCGGGGGGTACAATGAGCAGTTCTTC
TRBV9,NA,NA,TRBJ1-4,CASTSSPTGEKLFF,TGTGCCAGCACATCTAGCCCCACGGGTGAAAAACTGTTTTTT
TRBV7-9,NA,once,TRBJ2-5,CASRQKETQYF,TGTGCCAGCAGACAAAAAGAGACCCAGTACTTC
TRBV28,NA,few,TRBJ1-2,CASRSGYFYGYTF,TGTGCCAGCAGATCAGGATACTTCTATGGCTACACCTTC
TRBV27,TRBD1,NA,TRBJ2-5,CASRSGTGVKETQYF,TGTGCCAGCAGATCCGGGACAGGGGTAAAAGAGACCCAGTACTTC
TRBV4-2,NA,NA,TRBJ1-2,CASSQDYRANYGYTF,TGTGCCAGCAGCCAAGATTACAGGGCTAACTATGGCTACACCTTC
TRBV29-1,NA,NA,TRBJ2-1,CSVGGHGSYNEQFF,TGCAGCGTGGGGGGACATGGCTCCTACAATGAGCAGTTCTTC
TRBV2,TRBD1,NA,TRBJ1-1,CATLDRGYMNTEAFF,TGTGCCACCCTGGACAGGGGTTATATGAACACTGAAGCTTTCTTT
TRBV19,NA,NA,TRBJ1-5,CASSLGAGPSNQPQHF,TGTGCCAGTAGCCTGGGGGCAGGGCCTAGCAATCAGCCCCAGCATTTT
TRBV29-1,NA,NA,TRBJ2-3,CSVEVKTGPSTDTQYF,TGCAGCGTTGAAGTAAAGACGGGACCTAGCACAGATACGCAGTATTTT
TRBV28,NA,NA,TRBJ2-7,CASNGGGGSGQGPEQYF,TGTGCCAGCAACGGCGGGGGGGGTTCGGGACAGGGCCCCGAGCAGTACTTC
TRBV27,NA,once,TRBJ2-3,CASSLALAEDTQYF,TGTGCCAGCAGTTTGGCTTTAGCGGAAGATACGCAGTATTTT
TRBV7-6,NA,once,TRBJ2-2,CASSPLSREGELFF,TGTGCCAGCAGCCCCCTGTCCCGGGAGGGGGAGCTGTTTTTT
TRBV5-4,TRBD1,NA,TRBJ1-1,CASSDGTVYTEAFF,TGTGCCAGCAGCGACGGGACAGTTTACACTGAAGCTTTCTTT
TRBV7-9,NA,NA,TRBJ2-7,CASSLQGLEQYF,TGTGCCAGCAGCTTACAGGGGTTGGAGCAGTACTTC
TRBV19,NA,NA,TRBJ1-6,CAAGYRVNSPLHF,TGTGCAGCGGGTTACAGGGTTAATTCACCCCTCCACTTT
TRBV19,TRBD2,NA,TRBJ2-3,CASSTGLAGVDTQYF,TGTGCCAGTAGTACGGGACTAGCGGGAGTCGATACGCAGTATTTT